Below, 29 T cell receptor beta chains from the same sample are listed, as sequenced in a study of blood T cell repertoires in COVID-19. Data came from immunoSEQ multiplex PCR; TCRdb stores just in-frame clones and leaves some out. Here the sample spans 150,000 to 160,000 clones, about four fifths being singletons. Sequencing was done on a sample of peripheral blood. These receptors all come from a man aged 55-75 years with acute or convalescent COVID-19.

This clone has a single count. The rearrangement joins TRBV9 to TRBJ2-5; 9 nucleotides agree with TRBD1. The CDR3 has 15 residues. CDR1 is SGDLS and CDR2 is YYNGEE in the germline V gene. The ends lost 4 bases at V and 5 bases at J; junction bases unmatched: 9. The CDR3 here is CASSLGQGTLETQYF. The CDR3, as DNA: TGTGCCAGCAGCCTTGGACAGGGGACCTTGGAGACCCAGTACTTC.

The chain joins TRBV7-9 to TRBJ1-1; D not resolved. Germline V gives CDR1 SEHNR, CDR2 FQNEAQ (reference sequence). CDR3 length equals 14 residues. Trimming removed 5 bases from V and 1 base from J, with 11 bases in between. CDR3 coding DNA: TGTGCCAGCAGCAATAGCGGTTCGAACACTGAAGCTTTCTTT. This encodes CASSNSGSNTEAFF.

A remark on this clone: Other nucleotide sequences from this sample produce the same CDR3. The rearrangement uses TRBV7-2 and TRBJ2-1, with 10 bases lining up with TRBD2. The CDR3 runs 14 residues. Losses at the gene ends were 6 bases for V and 4 bases for J; bases not matched to a gene: 3. Germline V gene data show CDR1 as SGHTA and CDR2 as FQGNSA. CDR3 bases: TGTGCCAGCAGTAGCGGGGGGTTTTACAATGAGCAGTTCTTC. Translation: CASSSGGFYNEQFF.

The chain recombines TRBV2 with TRBJ2-7; 8 nucleotides align to TRBD1. Trimming at V came to 6 bases and at J to 4 bases, leaving 8 bases not matched to a gene. The germline V gene has CDR1 SNHLY and CDR2 FYNNEI. This CDR3 has 14 residues. As DNA, the CDR3 is TGTGCCAGCAGCTATACTGACAGGGGATACGAGCAGTACTTC. Encoded protein: CASSYTDRGYEQYF.

DNA of the CDR3: TGCGCCAGCAGTCTTTTCTCGGGACAGGGGGTAAGAGAGCAGTACTTC. Protein product: CASSLFSGQGVREQYF. The chain combines TRBV5-1 with TRBJ2-7; 11 bases agree with TRBD1. The CDR3 is 16 residues long. The trim removed 5 bases at V and 7 bases at J, leaving 14 bases unmatched. Germline V CDR1 and CDR2: SGHRS, YFSETQ.

The rearrangement joins TRBV18 to TRBJ1-2, with D unclear. V lost 0 bases to trimming and J lost 7 bases, with 15 bases between them. There are 15 residues in the CDR3. Germline V gives CDR1 KGHSH, CDR2 LQKENI. CDR3 sequence (DNA): TGTGCCAGCTCACCACCCTTGGAGACTCAATTTGGCTACACCTTC. It encodes CASSPPLETQFGYTF.

This chain links TRBV2 with TRBJ2-7; the match to TRBD1 covers 12 bases. Germline V gene lookup returns CDR1 SNHLY and CDR2 FYNNEI. The V segment lost 5 bases and the J segment 4 bases; nucleotides outside the gene matches: 3. This CDR3 has 14 amino acids. The CDR3 coding sequence is TGTGCCAGCAGTTGGGACAGGGGGCTTTACGAGCAGTACTTC. Translation gives CASSWDRGLYEQYF.

J is TRBJ1-3 and V is TRBV18; no firm D call. CDR1 is KGHSH, CDR2 LQKENI, per germline. The V and J ends lost 1 base and 0 bases respectively, with 7 bases between them. This CDR3 is 15 amino acids long. This CDR3 is CASSPQLSSGNTIYF. In DNA, the CDR3 is TGTGCCAGCTCACCACAACTGAGCTCTGGAAACACCATATATTTT. Full variable domain (rest looked up from reference TRBV18 and TRBJ1-3): NAGVMQNPRHLVRRRGQEARLRCSPMKGHSHVYWYRQLPEEGLKFMVYLQKENIIDESGMPKERFSAEFPKEGPSILRIQQVVRGDSAAYFCASSPQLSSGNTIYFGEGSWLTVV.

The chain has TRBV20-1 and TRBJ1-2; perhaps TRBD1 as D (6 bases). The CDR3 runs to 14 residues. CDR1 DFQATT and CDR2 SNEGSKA come from the germline V gene (reference sequence). V shed 3 bases and J shed 2 bases, with 13 bases lying between them. The CDR3 loop reads CSASAGGRNYGYTF. The CDR3 DNA is TGCAGTGCTAGTGCCGGGGGGCGGAACTATGGCTACACCTTC.

The V gene is TRBV5-5, the J gene TRBJ2-7; TRBD1 agrees at 7 bases. Germline V lookup: CDR1 SGHKS, CDR2 YYEKEE (reference sequence). The CDR3 length is 13 residues. Trimming at V came to 2 bases and at J to 5 bases, leaving 4 bases not matched to a gene. The CDR3 is CASSFTGAHEQYF. In DNA form, the CDR3 reads TGTGCCAGCAGCTTTACAGGGGCCCACGAGCAGTACTTC.

The rearrangement links TRBV3-1 (or the pseudogene TRBV3-2) to TRBJ2-1, with 9 bases fitting TRBD2. V lost 4 bases, J lost 6 bases, and 10 bases stayed unmatched. This CDR3 comprises 16 residues. CDR1 is LGHDT and CDR2 is YNNKEL in the germline V gene (reference sequence). CDR3 residues: CASSPRAAGGGNEQFF. The DNA of the CDR3 is TGTGCCAGCAGCCCGAGGGCGGCGGGGGGGGGCAATGAGCAGTTCTTC.

The V gene is TRBV18, the J gene TRBJ1-2; no definite D call. Trimming cost V 3 bases and J 5 bases, with 10 bases left between them. The CDR3 extends over 13 amino acids. Per the germline V gene, CDR1 is KGHSH and CDR2 is LQKENI. The CDR3 here is CASSPGGKYGYTF. CDR3 coding DNA: TGTGCCAGCTCACCTGGCGGGAAGTATGGCTACACCTTC.

The chain employs TRBV7-6 and TRBJ1-4, with TRBD1 identical over 8 bases. The V and J ends lost 1 base and 4 bases, in that order; junction bases with no gene match: 5. CDR1 and CDR2 (germline): SGHVS, FNYEAQ. The CDR3 extends over 16 amino acids. CDR3 in DNA: TGTGCCAGCAGCTTAGGGCGGACAGGGAGTAATGAAAAACTGTTTTTT. Translating gives CASSLGRTGSNEKLFF.

V usage is TRBV18 and J usage is TRBJ2-3; 7 bases agree with TRBD1. Germline CDR1 and CDR2: KGHSH and LQKENI. CDR3 size: 16 residues. J gave up 1 base and V 1 base, and 5 bases lay outside the gene matches. The CDR3 DNA is TGTGCCAGCTCACCACAGGGGGCAGTCCGCACAGATACGCAGTATTTT. Residues: CASSPQGAVRTDTQYF.

V gene TRBV28 combines with J gene TRBJ2-7, with TRBD1 matching 8 bases. J gave up 4 bases and V 4 bases, and 15 bases lay outside the gene matches. This CDR3 spans 17 amino acids. CDR1 is MDHEN and CDR2 is SYDVKM in the germline V gene. CDR3 DNA sequence: TGTGCCAGCAGTTCGCAGCAGGGGGCAGGGCTAGCTTACGAGCAGTACTTC. This translates into CASSSQQGAGLAYEQYF.

In DNA, the CDR3 is TGCGCCAGCAGCCAAGTGGGACTAGCGGGAGGGCCCACAGATACGCAGTATTTT. Translating it yields CASSQVGLAGGPTDTQYF. This chain uses TRBV4-3 with TRBJ2-3; 16 bases agree with TRBD2. The germline V gene has CDR1 LGHNA and CDR2 YSLEER. After removal of 1 base from V and 2 bases from J, the junction contained 3 bases not matched to a gene. CDR3 length equals 18 residues.

The chain employs TRBV3-1 (or the pseudogene TRBV3-2) and TRBJ2-1; 7 positions match TRBD2. Germline lookup yields CDR1 LGHDT and CDR2 YNNKEL (reference sequence). The V gene end was trimmed by 6 bases and the J gene end by 4 bases; junction bases not matched to a gene: 6. CDR3 length: 14 residues. The CDR3 DNA reads as TGTGCCAGCAGTCCGAGCGGGGCTTACAATGAGCAGTTCTTC. It encodes CASSPSGAYNEQFF.

This clone was found once. The V call is TRBV6-2 or TRBV6-3, the J call TRBJ1-1; the D is unclear. The CDR3 is 13 residues long. Germline CDR1 is MNHEY and CDR2 is SVGEGT. The V gene lost 0 bases and the J gene lost 10 bases, with 12 bases spanning the gap. CDR3 DNA sequence: TGTGCCAGCAGTTACTCGTCTCCCGCGGTAGCTTTCTTT. This translates into CASSYSSPAVAFF.

In nucleotides, the CDR3 is TGTGCCAGCTCACCGCCGGGACAGCCCTACGAGCAGTACTTC. The encoded protein is CASSPPGQPYEQYF. The V and J genes are TRBV18 and TRBJ2-7; 7 nucleotides match TRBD1. From germline, CDR1 is KGHSH and CDR2 LQKENI. After removal of 3 bases from V and 2 bases from J, the junction contained 4 bases not matched to a gene. The CDR3 is made up of 14 amino acids.

The V call is TRBV6-2 or TRBV6-3, the J call TRBJ2-2; 8 nucleotides match TRBD2. With V trimmed by 4 bases and J by 6 bases, 10 bases remained unmatched. Germline V gene lookup returns CDR1 MNHEY and CDR2 SVGEGT. The CDR3 contains 16 residues. The CDR3 bases are TGTGCCAGCAGTTCCTCCGGGACTAGTTTTCCCGGGGAGCTGTTTTTT. As protein: CASSSSGTSFPGELFF.

On this clone itself: Other DNA sequences in this specimen translate into the identical CDR3. This chain connects TRBV5-1 to TRBJ2-3; 12 nucleotides align to TRBD2. V gave up 3 bases and J gave up 6 bases; unmatched junction bases: 2. This CDR3 comprises 14 residues. CDR1 SGHRS and CDR2 YFSETQ come from the germline V gene. In nucleotides, the CDR3 is TGCGCCAGCAGCTCTACTAGCGGGGGGGATACGCAGTATTTT. It is translated as CASSSTSGGDTQYF. The whole variable domain, filled in from reference TRBV5-1 and TRBJ2-3, reads KAGVTQTPRYLIKTRGQQVTLSCSPISGHRSVSWYQQTPGQGLQFLFEYFSETQRNKGNFPGRFSGRQFSNSRSEMNVSTLELGDSALYLCASSSTSGGDTQYFGPGTRLTVL.

This chain joins TRBV27 and TRBJ2-1, with 7 bases aligning to TRBD1. This CDR3 is 15 amino acids long. V lost 2 bases and J lost 0; bases outside the gene matches: 1. Germline loops: CDR1 MNHEY, CDR2 SMNVEV (reference sequence). Written as DNA, the CDR3 is TGTGCCAGCAGTTTAGGGGACAGCTCCTACAATGAGCAGTTCTTC. This sequence encodes CASSLGDSSYNEQFF.

This clone was observed a single time. The V call is TRBV6-5, the J call TRBJ1-2, with 9 bases matching TRBD1. This CDR3 region has 14 residues. The junction had 8 bases not matched to a gene; V was cut back by 8 bases and J by 4 bases. Germline-derived CDR1 and CDR2 are MNHEY and SVGAGI. CDR3 protein: CASAPDRGGYGYTF. CDR3 bases: TGTGCCAGCGCCCCGGACAGGGGTGGCTATGGCTACACCTTC.

The rearrangement uses TRBV29-1 and TRBJ1-2; 7 positions match TRBD1. The CDR3 contains 13 residues. The germline CDR1 and CDR2 sequences are SQVTM and ANQGSEA. With V trimmed by 7 bases and J by 3 bases, 8 bases remained unmatched. CDR3 sequence: CSASTGFDYGYTF. The CDR3, as DNA: TGCAGCGCCTCGACAGGGTTTGACTATGGCTACACCTTC.

This rearrangement joins TRBV5-4 to TRBJ1-4; unclear D gene. The CDR3 sequence is 15 residues long. Germline assignment: CDR1 SGHNT and CDR2 YYREEE (reference sequence). V lost 3 bases and J 2 bases, leaving 11 bases between the germline ends. The CDR3 region has the DNA TGTGCCAGCAGCTCGACTACGGCTACTAATGAAAAACTGTTTTTT. Amino acid sequence: CASSSTTATNEKLFF. The variable domain in full, with the rest retrieved from reference TRBV5-4 and TRBJ1-4, is ETGVTQSPTHLIKTRGQQVTLRCSSQSGHNTVSWYQQALGQGPQFIFQYYREEENGRGNFPPRFSGLQFPNYSSELNVNALELDDSALYLCASSSTTATNEKLFFGSGTQLSVL.

The rearrangement uses TRBV9 and TRBJ1-5, with TRBD1 identical over 9 bases. This CDR3 is built from 15 residues. V gave up 4 bases and J gave up 0 bases; unmatched junction bases: 2. The germline gives CDR1 SGDLS, CDR2 YYNGEE. This chain's CDR3 is CASSSGQGSNQPQHF. CDR3 DNA sequence: TGTGCCAGCAGCTCGGGACAGGGTAGCAATCAGCCCCAGCATTTT.

This chain links TRBV7-2 with TRBJ1-4; no clear D. V lost 5 bases and J 0 bases, leaving 13 bases between the germline ends. Per germline, CDR1 SGHTA and CDR2 FQGNSA. The CDR3 length is 16 residues. Here the CDR3 reads CASSLTHRATNEKLFF. The CDR3 DNA reads TGTGCCAGCAGCCTTACCCACAGAGCAACTAATGAAAAACTGTTTTTT.

The V gene is TRBV5-1, the J gene TRBJ2-5, with TRBD2 matching 8 bases. Germline values: CDR1 SGHRS, CDR2 YFSETQ. The V gene end was trimmed by 2 bases and the J gene end by 5 bases; junction bases not matched to a gene: 8. This CDR3 is 15 amino acids long. The CDR3, as DNA: TGCGCCAGCAGCTTTCTTAGCGGGGATAGGGAGACCCAGTACTTC. The encoded protein is CASSFLSGDRETQYF. Full variable domain (outside the CDR3, taken from reference TRBV5-1 and TRBJ2-5): KAGVTQTPRYLIKTRGQQVTLSCSPISGHRSVSWYQQTPGQGLQFLFEYFSETQRNKGNFPGRFSGRQFSNSRSEMNVSTLELGDSALYLCASSFLSGDRETQYFGPGTRLLVL.

The table lists this clone with a count of one. V usage is TRBV7-9 and J usage is TRBJ2-7; D gene unclear. From germline, CDR1 is SEHNR and CDR2 FQNEAQ (reference sequence). The CDR3 is 11 residues long. V gave up 1 base and J gave up 5 bases, with 3 bases separating them. CDR3 sequence reads: CASSLDNEQYF. The CDR3 nucleotides are TGTGCCAGCAGCTTAGATAACGAGCAGTACTTC.